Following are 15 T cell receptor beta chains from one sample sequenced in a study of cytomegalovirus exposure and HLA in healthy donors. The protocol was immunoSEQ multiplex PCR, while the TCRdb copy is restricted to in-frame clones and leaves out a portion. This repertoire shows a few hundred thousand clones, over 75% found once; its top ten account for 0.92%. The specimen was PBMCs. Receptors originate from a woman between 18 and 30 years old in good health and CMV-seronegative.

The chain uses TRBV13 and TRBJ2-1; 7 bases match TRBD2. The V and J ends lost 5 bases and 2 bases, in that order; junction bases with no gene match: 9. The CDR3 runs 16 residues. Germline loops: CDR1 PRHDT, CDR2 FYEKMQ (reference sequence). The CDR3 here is CASSPGLVLTYNEQFF. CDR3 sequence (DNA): TGTGCCAGCAGCCCCGGACTAGTACTGACCTACAATGAGCAGTTCTTC.

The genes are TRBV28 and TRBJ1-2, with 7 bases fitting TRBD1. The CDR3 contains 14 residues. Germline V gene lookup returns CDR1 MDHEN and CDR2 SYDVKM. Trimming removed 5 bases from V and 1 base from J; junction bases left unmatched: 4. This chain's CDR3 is CASSPGQINYGYTF. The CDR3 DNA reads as TGTGCCAGCAGTCCGGGACAGATTAACTATGGCTACACCTTC.

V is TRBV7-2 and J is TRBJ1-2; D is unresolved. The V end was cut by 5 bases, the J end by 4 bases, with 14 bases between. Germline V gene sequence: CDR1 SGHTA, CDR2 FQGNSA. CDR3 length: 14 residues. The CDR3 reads CASSPGSGSYGYTF. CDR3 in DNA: TGTGCCAGCAGCCCCGGTTCGGGGAGCTATGGCTACACCTTC.

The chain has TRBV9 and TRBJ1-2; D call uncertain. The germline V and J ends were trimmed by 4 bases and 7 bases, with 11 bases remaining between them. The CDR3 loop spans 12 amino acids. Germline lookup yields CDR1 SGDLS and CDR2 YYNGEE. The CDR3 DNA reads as TGTGCCAGCAGCCCCGCTATCGGTGGCTACACCTTC. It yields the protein CASSPAIGGYTF. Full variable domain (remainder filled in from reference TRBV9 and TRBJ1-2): DSGVTQTPKHLITATGQRVTLRCSPRSGDLSVYWYQQSLDQGLQFLIQYYNGEERAKGNILERFSAQQFPDLHSELNLSSLELGDSALYFCASSPAIGGYTFGSGTRLTVV.

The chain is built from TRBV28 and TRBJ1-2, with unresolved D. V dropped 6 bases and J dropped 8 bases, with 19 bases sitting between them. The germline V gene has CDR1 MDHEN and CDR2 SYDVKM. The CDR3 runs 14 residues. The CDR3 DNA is TGTGCCAGCAGCCGGGTGTTGGTCCACGGGGGCTACACCTTC. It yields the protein CASSRVLVHGGYTF.

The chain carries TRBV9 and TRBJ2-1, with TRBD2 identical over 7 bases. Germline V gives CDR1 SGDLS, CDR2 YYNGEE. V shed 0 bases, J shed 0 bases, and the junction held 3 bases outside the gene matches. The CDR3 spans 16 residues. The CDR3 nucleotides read TGTGCCAGCAGCGTAGTTGGGGGGGGCTCCTACAATGAGCAGTTCTTC. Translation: CASSVVGGGSYNEQFF. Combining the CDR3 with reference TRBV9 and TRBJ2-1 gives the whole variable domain DSGVTQTPKHLITATGQRVTLRCSPRSGDLSVYWYQQSLDQGLQFLIQYYNGEERAKGNILERFSAQQFPDLHSELNLSSLELGDSALYFCASSVVGGGSYNEQFFGPGTRLTVL.

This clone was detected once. This CDR3 reads CASSLSGLGEKLFF. The CDR3 DNA sequence: TGTGCCAGCAGTCTCTCCGGACTTGGAGAAAAACTGTTTTTT. The V and J genes are TRBV27 and TRBJ1-4; D is undetermined. Trimming took 5 bases from V and 8 from J, leaving 15 bases between them. Germline V CDR1 and CDR2: MNHEY, SMNVEV (reference sequence). The CDR3 length is 14 residues. The full variable domain, rest sourced from reference TRBV27 and TRBJ1-4, is EAQVTQNPRYLITVTGKKLTVTCSQNMNHEYMSWYRQDPGLGLRQIYYSMNVEVTDKGDVPEGYKVSRKEKRNFPLILESPSPNQTSLYFCASSLSGLGEKLFFGSGTQLSVL.

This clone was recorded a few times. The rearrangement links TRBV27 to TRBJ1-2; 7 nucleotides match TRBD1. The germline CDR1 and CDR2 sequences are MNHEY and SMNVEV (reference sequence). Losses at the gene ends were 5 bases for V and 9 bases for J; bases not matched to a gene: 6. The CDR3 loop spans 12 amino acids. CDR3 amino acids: CASSRQGFRYTF. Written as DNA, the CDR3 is TGTGCCAGCAGTAGACAGGGTTTCCGCTACACCTTC.

CDR3 nucleotides: TGTGCCAGCAGCGAGGAACTCCTCGAGGAGCAGTTCTTC. It specifies CASSEELLEEQFF. The chain links TRBV11-2 to TRBJ2-1; D remains unclear. Trimming stripped 5 bases from V and 10 bases from J, with 15 bases between. This CDR3 region has 13 residues. Germline assignment: CDR1 SGHAT and CDR2 FQNNGV. Supplemented by reference TRBV11-2 and TRBJ2-1, the full variable domain reads EAGVAQSPRYKIIEKRQSVAFWCNPISGHATLYWYQQILGQGPKLLIQFQNNGVVDDSQLPKDRFSAERLKGVDSTLKIQPAKLEDSAVYLCASSEELLEEQFFGPGTRLTVL.

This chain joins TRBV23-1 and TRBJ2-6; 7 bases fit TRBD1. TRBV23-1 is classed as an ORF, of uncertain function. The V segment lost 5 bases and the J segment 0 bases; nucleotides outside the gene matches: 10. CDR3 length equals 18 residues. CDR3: CASSSRDRAYSGANVLTF. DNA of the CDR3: TGCGCCAGCAGTTCTAGGGACAGAGCTTACTCTGGGGCCAACGTCCTGACTTTC.

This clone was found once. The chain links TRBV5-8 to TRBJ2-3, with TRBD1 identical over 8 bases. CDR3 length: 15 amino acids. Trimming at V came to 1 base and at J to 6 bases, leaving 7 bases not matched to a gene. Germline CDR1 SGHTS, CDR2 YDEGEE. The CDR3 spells CASSLYRGTRDTQYF. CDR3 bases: TGTGCCAGCAGCTTGTACAGGGGGACCCGTGATACGCAGTATTTT.

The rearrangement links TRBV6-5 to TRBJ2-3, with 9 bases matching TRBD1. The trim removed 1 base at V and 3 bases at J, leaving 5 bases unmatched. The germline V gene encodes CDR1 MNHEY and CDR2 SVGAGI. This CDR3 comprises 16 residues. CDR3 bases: TGTGCCAGCAGTTACTTTGGGACAGGGCGGACAGATACGCAGTATTTT. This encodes CASSYFGTGRTDTQYF.

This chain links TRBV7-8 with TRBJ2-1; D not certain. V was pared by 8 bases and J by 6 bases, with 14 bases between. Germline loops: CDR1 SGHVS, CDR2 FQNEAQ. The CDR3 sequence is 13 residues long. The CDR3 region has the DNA TGTGCCAGCGGAGTAACCTATGGCAATGAGCAGTTCTTC. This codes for CASGVTYGNEQFF.

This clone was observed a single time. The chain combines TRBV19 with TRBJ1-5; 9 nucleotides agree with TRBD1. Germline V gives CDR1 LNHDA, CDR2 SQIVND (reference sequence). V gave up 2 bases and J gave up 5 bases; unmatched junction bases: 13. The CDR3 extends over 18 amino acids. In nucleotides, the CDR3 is TGTGCCAGTAGTATAAACCCCCCGGGACAGGGAATCGATCAGCCCCAGCATTTT. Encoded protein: CASSINPPGQGIDQPQHF.

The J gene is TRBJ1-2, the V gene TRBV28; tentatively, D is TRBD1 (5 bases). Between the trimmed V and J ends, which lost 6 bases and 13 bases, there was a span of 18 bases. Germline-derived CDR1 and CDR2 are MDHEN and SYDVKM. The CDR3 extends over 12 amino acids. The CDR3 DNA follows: TGTGCCAGCAGGCTCCCCGTAGGGGTATGCACCTTC. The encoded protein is CASRLPVGVCTF.